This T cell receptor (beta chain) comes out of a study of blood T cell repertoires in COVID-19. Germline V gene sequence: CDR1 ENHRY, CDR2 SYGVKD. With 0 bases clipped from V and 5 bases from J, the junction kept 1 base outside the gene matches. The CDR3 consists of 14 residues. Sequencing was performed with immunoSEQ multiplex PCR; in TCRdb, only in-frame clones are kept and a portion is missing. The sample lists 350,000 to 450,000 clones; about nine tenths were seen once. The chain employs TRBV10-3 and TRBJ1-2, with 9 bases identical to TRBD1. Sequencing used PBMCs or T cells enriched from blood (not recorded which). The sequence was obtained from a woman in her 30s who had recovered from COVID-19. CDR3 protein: CAISESGQGYGYTF. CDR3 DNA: TGTGCCATCAGTGAGTCAGGACAGGGGTATGGCTACACCTTC.